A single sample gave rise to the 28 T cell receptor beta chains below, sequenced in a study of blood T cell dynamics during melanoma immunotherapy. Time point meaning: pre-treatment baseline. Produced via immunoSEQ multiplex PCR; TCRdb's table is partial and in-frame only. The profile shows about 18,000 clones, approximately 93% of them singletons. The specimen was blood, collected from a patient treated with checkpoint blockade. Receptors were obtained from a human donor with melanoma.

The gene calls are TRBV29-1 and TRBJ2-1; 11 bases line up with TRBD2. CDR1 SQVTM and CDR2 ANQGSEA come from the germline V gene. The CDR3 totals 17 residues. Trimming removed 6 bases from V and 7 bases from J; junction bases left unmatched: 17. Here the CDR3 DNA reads TGCAGCGTGGAAACCACTAGCGGGGGCGATGCTTGGAATGAGCAGTTCTTC. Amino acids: CSVETTSGGDAWNEQFF.

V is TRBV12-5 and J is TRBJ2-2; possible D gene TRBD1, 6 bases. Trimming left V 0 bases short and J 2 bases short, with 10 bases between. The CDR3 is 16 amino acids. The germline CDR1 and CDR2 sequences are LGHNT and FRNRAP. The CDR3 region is CASGLVEGVNTGELFF. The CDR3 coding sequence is TGTGCTAGTGGTTTGGTTGAGGGGGTTAACACCGGGGAGCTGTTTTTT.

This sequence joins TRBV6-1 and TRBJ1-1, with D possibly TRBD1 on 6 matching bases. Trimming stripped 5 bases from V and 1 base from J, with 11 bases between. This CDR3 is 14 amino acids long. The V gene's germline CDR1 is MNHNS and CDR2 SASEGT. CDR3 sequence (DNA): TGTGCCAGCAGTCCGGACAGAGCGAACACTGAAGCTTTCTTT. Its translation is CASSPDRANTEAFF.

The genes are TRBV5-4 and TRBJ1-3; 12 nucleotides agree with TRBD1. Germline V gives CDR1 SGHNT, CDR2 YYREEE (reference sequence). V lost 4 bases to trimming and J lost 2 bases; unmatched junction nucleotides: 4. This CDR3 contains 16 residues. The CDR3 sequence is CASSKGQGAPGNTIYF. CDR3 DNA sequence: TGTGCCAGCAGCAAGGGACAGGGGGCGCCTGGAAACACCATATATTTT.

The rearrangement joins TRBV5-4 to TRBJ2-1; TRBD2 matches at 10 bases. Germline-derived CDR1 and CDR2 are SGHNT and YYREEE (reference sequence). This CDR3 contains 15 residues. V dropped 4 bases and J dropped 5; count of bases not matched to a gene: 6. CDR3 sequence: CASSLGTSDNNEQFF. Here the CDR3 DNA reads TGTGCCAGCAGCCTCGGGACTAGCGACAACAATGAGCAGTTCTTC. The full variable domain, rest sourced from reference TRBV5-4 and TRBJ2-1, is ETGVTQSPTHLIKTRGQQVTLRCSSQSGHNTVSWYQQALGQGPQFIFQYYREEENGRGNFPPRFSGLQFPNYSSELNVNALELDDSALYLCASSLGTSDNNEQFFGPGTRLTVL.

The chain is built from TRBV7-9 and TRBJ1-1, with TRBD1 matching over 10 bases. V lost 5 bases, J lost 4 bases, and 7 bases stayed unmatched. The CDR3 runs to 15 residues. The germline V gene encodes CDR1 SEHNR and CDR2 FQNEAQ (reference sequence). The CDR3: CASSKDRGRATEAFF. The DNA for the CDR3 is TGTGCCAGCAGCAAAGACAGGGGGCGAGCCACTGAAGCTTTCTTT.

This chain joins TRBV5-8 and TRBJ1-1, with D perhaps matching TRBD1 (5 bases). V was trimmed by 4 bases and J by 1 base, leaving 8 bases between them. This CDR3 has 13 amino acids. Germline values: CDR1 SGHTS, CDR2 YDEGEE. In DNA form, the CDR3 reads TGTGCCAGCAGCCGACAGAAGAACACTGAAGCTTTCTTT. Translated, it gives CASSRQKNTEAFF.

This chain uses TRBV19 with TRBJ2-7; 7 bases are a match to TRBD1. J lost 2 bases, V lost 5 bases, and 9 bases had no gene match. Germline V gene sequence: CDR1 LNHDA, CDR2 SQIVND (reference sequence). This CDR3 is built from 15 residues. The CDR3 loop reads CASSAETGPPYEQYF. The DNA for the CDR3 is TGTGCCAGTAGTGCGGAGACAGGGCCACCCTACGAGCAGTACTTC.

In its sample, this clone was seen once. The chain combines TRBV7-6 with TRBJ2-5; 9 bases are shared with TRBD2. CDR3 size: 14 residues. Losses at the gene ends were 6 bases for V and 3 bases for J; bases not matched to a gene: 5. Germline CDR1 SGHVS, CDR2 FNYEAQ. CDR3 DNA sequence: TGTGCCAGCAGTCTGCGGGGGGGAGAAGAGACCCAGTACTTC. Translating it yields CASSLRGGEETQYF.

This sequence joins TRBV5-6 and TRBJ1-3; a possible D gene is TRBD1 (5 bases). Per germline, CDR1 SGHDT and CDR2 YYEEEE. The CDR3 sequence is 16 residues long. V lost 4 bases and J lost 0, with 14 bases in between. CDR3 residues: CASSQPGPNSGNTIYF. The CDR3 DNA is TGTGCCAGCAGCCAACCGGGACCGAACTCTGGAAACACCATATATTTT.

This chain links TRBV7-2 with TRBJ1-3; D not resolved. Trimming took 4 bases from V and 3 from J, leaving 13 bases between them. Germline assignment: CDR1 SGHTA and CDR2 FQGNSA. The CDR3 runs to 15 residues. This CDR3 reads CASSSQTFSGNTIYF. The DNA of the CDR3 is TGTGCCAGCAGCTCCCAAACCTTCAGTGGAAACACCATATATTTT.

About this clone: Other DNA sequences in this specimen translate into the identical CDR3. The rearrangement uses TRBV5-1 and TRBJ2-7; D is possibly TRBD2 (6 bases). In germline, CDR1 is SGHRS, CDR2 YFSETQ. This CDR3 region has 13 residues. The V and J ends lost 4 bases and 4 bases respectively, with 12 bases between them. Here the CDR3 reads CASSGTSGYEQYF. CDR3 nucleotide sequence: TGCGCCAGCAGCGGGACTTCGGGTTACGAGCAGTACTTC.

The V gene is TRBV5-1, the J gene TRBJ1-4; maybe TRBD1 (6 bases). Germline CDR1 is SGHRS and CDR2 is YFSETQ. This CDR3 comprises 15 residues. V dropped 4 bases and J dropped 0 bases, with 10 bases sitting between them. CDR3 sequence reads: CASSPGTPTNEKLFF. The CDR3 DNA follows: TGCGCCAGCAGCCCGGGGACACCAACTAATGAAAAACTGTTTTTT.

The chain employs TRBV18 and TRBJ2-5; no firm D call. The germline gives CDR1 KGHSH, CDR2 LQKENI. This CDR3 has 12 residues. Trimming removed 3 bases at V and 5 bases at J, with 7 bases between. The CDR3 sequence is CASSPTAETQYF. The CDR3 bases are TGTGCCAGCTCACCGACCGCGGAGACCCAGTACTTC.

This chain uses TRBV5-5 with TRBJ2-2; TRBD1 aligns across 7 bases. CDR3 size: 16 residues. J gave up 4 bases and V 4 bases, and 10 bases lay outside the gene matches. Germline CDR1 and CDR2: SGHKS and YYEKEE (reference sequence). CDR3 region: CASSLTRQGFTGELFF. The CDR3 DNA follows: TGTGCCAGCAGCCTTACTCGACAGGGCTTCACCGGGGAGCTGTTTTTT.

The CDR3 nucleotides read TGTGCCAGCAGCTTAGTCGGGGACAGGTGGACTAACTATGGCTACACCTTC. It codes for CASSLVGDRWTNYGYTF. The genes are TRBV7-2 and TRBJ1-2; TRBD1 matches at 8 bases. The CDR3 sequence is 17 residues long. V gave up 1 base and J gave up 0 bases; unmatched junction bases: 7. Germline CDR1 SGHTA, CDR2 FQGNSA.

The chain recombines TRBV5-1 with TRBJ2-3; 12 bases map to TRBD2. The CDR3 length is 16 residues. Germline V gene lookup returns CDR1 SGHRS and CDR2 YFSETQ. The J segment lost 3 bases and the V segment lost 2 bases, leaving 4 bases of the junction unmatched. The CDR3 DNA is TGCGCCAGCAGCTTCGGAGGGACTAGCGGGACAGATACGCAGTATTTT. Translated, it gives CASSFGGTSGTDTQYF.

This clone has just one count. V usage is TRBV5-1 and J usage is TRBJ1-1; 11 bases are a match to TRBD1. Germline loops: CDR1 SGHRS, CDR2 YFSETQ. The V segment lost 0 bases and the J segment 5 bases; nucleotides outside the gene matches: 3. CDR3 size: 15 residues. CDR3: CASSLEGQGVTEAFF. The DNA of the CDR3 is TGCGCCAGCAGCTTGGAGGGACAGGGGGTAACTGAAGCTTTCTTT.

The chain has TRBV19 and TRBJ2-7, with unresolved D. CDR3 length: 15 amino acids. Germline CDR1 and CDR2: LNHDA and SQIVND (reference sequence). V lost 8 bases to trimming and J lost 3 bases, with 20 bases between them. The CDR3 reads CASQSSHDDFYEQYF. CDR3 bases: TGTGCCAGTCAGTCCTCCCACGACGACTTCTACGAGCAGTACTTC.

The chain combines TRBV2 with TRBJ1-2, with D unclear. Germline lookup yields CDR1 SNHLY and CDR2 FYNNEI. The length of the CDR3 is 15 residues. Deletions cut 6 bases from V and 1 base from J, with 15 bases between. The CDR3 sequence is CASRPSVLINYGYTF. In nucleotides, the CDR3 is TGTGCCAGCAGACCTAGTGTACTCATTAACTATGGCTACACCTTC. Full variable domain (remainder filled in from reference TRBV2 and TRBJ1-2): EPEVTQTPSHQVTQMGQEVILRCVPISNHLYFYWYRQILGQKVEFLVSFYNNEISEKSEIFDDQFSVERPDGSNFTLKIRSTKLEDSAMYFCASRPSVLINYGYTFGSGTRLTVV.

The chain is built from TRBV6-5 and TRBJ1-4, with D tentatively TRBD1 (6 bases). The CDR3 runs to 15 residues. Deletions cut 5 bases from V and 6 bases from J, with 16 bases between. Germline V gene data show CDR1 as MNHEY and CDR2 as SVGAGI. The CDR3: CASSPGAGGDEKLFF. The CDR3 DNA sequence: TGTGCCAGCAGTCCAGGGGCCGGCGGGGATGAAAAACTGTTTTTT.

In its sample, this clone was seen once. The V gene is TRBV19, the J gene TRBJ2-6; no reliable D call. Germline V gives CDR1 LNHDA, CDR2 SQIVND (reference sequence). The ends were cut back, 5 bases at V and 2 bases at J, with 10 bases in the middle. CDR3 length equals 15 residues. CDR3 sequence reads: CASSAIVTGANVLTF. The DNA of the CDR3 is TGTGCCAGTAGTGCAATTGTTACTGGGGCCAACGTCCTGACTTTC.

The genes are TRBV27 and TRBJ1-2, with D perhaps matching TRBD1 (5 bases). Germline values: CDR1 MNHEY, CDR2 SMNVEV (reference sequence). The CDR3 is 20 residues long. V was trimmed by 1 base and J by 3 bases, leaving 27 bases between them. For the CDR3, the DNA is TGTGCCAGCAGTTTATTTTCGCCCAAGACAGCTCCTAATGTCGACTATGGCTACACCTTC. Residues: CASSLFSPKTAPNVDYGYTF.

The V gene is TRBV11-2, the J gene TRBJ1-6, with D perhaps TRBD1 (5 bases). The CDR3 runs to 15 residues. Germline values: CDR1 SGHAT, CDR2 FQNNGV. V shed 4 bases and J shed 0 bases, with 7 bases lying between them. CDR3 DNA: TGTGCCAGCAGCTGGGGGAGCTCCTATAATTCACCCCTCCACTTT. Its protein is CASSWGSSYNSPLHF.

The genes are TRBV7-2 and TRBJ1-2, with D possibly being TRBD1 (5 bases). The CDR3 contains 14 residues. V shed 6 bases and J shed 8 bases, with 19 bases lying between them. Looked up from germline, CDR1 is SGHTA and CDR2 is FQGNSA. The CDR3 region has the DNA TGTGCCAGCAGTCTCGCGGGGGGTGGATACGGCTACACCTTC. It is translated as CASSLAGGGYGYTF.

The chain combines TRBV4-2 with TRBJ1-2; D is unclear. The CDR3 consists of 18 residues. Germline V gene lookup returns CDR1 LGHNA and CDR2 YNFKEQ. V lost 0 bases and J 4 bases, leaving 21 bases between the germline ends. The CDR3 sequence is CASSQEEERLTGAYGYTF. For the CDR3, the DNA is TGTGCCAGCAGCCAAGAAGAGGAGCGGTTGACCGGCGCCTATGGCTACACCTTC.

CDR3 loop: CASSLDGRVYNEQFF. For the CDR3, the DNA is TGTGCCAGCAGCTTAGACGGGAGGGTTTACAATGAGCAGTTCTTC. This chain links TRBV11-3 with TRBJ2-1; 8 bases are a match to TRBD2. Trimming removed 0 bases from V and 4 bases from J; junction bases left unmatched: 2. The CDR3 runs 15 residues. In germline, CDR1 is SGHNT, CDR2 YENEEA.

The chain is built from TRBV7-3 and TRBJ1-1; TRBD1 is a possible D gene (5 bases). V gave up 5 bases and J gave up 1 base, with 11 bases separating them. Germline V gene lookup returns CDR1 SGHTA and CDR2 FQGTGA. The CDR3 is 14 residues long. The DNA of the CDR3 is TGTGCCAGCAGCCCTGGACACTCGAACACTGAAGCTTTCTTT. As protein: CASSPGHSNTEAFF.